Following are 9 T cell receptor beta chains from one sample sequenced in a study of T cells in Graves' hyperthyroidism and ophthalmopathy. Using RNA transcripts as the source, TCR beta CDR3 regions were amplified. The HTBI primer set drove a first-round RT-PCR of the TCR CDR3. TCRdb reprocessed the multiplex PCR reads via MiXCR and lists one record per CDR3 protein. The sample consists of hundreds of thousands of distinct CDR3 sequences, approximately 15% of them appearing once. Material for sequencing was blood. Receptor source: a woman aged 40 to 55 with Graves' ophthalmopathy.

This clonotype appeared many times. The rearrangement uses TRBV6-5 and TRBJ2-7; 10 nucleotides match TRBD2. Trimming took 1 base from V and 3 from J; bases not matched to a gene: 9. In germline, CDR1 is MNHEY, CDR2 SVGAGI. The CDR3 sequence is 17 residues long. The CDR3 loop reads CASSYLVAGGPSYEQYF. CDR3 bases: TGTGCCAGCAGTTACTTGGTAGCGGGAGGCCCTAGCTACGAGCAGTACTTC.

At least ten counts were recorded for this clonotype. The rearrangement links TRBV28 to TRBJ2-7; TRBD2 aligns across 7 bases. Germline CDR1 MDHEN, CDR2 SYDVKM. V gave up 8 bases and J gave up 3 bases; unmatched junction bases: 4. CDR3 length: 12 residues. The CDR3 spells CASWREYYEQYF. The CDR3 bases are TGTGCCAGCTGGCGGGAGTACTACGAGCAGTACTTC. The full variable domain, its missing parts supplied by reference TRBV28 and TRBJ2-7, is DVKVTQSSRYLVKRTGEKVFLECVQDMDHENMFWYRQDPGLGLRLIYFSYDVKMKEKGDIPEGYSVSREKKERFSLILESASTNQTSMYLCASWREYYEQYFGPGTRLTVT.

This clonotype appeared a few times. The rearrangement uses TRBV25-1 and TRBJ2-5; the D call may be TRBD1 or TRBD2 (5 bases each). Germline values: CDR1 MGHDK, CDR2 SYGVNS. V was trimmed by 4 bases and J by 5 bases, leaving 20 bases between them. CDR3 length: 16 amino acids. The CDR3 sequence: CASSGPLGGGGETQYF. For the CDR3, the DNA is TGTGCCAGCAGTGGCCCCCTTGGGGGTGGCGGGGAGACCCAGTACTTC.

V is TRBV7-9 and J is TRBJ2-7, with 10 bases aligning to TRBD1. The CDR3 extends over 15 amino acids. J was trimmed by 3 bases and V by 5 bases; bases with no gene match: 7. Germline V gene sequence: CDR1 SEHNR, CDR2 FQNEAQ (reference sequence). The CDR3 region is CASSISDRGDYEQYF. Written as DNA, the CDR3 is TGTGCCAGCAGCATATCGGACAGGGGGGACTACGAGCAGTACTTC. Full variable domain (rest looked up from reference TRBV7-9 and TRBJ2-7): DTGVSQNPRHKITKRGQNVTFRCDPISEHNRLYWYRQTLGQGPEFLTYFQNEAQLEKSRLLSDRFSAERPKGSFSTLEIQRTEQGDSAMYLCASSISDRGDYEQYFGPGTRLTVT.

In this sample, this clonotype turned up many times. V gene TRBV12-3 or TRBV12-4 combines with J gene TRBJ2-7; D remains unclear. This CDR3 comprises 13 residues. The V and J ends lost 0 bases and 4 bases respectively, with 7 bases between them. The CDR3 DNA is TGTGCCAGCAGTTTAGCGGTCGGTTACGAGCAGTACTTC. This codes for CASSLAVGYEQYF.

This clonotype was seen ten or more times. V is TRBV12-3 or TRBV12-4 and J is TRBJ2-7; D gene ambiguous. Deletions cut 6 bases from V and 5 bases from J, with 11 bases between. CDR3 length equals 12 residues. The CDR3 sequence is CASSQSVDEQYF. The CDR3 DNA reads as TGTGCCAGCAGCCAGTCGGTAGACGAGCAGTACTTC.

This clonotype was seen ten or more times. The chain has TRBV29-1 and TRBJ2-5, with 14 bases fitting TRBD2. The trim removed 8 bases at V and 4 bases at J, leaving 12 bases unmatched. CDR3 length: 16 amino acids. Germline V lookup: CDR1 SQVTM, CDR2 ANQGSEA. CDR3 nucleotides: TGCAGCACAGGGACTAGCGGGAGAATTGGGGTAGAGACCCAGTACTTC. Its protein is CSTGTSGRIGVETQYF.

This clonotype was observed at least ten times. This rearrangement joins TRBV28 to TRBJ2-7; 8 bases are a match to TRBD1. This CDR3 region has 14 residues. J was trimmed by 5 bases and V by 3 bases; bases with no gene match: 6. Germline CDR1 reads MDHEN; CDR2 reads SYDVKM. CDR3 DNA: TGTGCCAGCAGTTTCCCCGACAGGGGCAACGAGCAGTACTTC. Translated: CASSFPDRGNEQYF.

Many counts were recorded for this clonotype. The chain links TRBV29-1 to TRBJ2-7; D uncertain. The V and J ends lost 4 bases and 0 bases respectively, with 19 bases between them. Germline loops: CDR1 SQVTM, CDR2 ANQGSEA. This CDR3 contains 16 residues. CDR3 nucleotides: TGCAGCGTTGCCGGTAGAAGCCCGTCGAGCTCCTACGAGCAGTACTTC. Encoded protein: CSVAGRSPSSSYEQYF.